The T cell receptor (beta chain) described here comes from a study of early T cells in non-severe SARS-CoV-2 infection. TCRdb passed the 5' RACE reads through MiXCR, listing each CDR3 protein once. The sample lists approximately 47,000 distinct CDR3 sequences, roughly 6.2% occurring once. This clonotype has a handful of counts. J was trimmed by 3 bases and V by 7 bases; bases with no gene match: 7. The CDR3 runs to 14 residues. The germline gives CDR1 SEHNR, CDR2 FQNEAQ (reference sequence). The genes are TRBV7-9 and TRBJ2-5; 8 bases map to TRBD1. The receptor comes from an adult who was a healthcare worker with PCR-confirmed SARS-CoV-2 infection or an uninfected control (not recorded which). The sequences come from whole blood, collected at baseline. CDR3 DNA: TGTGCCAGCACCTATGGGACAGGCAAAGAGACCCAGTACTTC. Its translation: CASTYGTGKETQYF.